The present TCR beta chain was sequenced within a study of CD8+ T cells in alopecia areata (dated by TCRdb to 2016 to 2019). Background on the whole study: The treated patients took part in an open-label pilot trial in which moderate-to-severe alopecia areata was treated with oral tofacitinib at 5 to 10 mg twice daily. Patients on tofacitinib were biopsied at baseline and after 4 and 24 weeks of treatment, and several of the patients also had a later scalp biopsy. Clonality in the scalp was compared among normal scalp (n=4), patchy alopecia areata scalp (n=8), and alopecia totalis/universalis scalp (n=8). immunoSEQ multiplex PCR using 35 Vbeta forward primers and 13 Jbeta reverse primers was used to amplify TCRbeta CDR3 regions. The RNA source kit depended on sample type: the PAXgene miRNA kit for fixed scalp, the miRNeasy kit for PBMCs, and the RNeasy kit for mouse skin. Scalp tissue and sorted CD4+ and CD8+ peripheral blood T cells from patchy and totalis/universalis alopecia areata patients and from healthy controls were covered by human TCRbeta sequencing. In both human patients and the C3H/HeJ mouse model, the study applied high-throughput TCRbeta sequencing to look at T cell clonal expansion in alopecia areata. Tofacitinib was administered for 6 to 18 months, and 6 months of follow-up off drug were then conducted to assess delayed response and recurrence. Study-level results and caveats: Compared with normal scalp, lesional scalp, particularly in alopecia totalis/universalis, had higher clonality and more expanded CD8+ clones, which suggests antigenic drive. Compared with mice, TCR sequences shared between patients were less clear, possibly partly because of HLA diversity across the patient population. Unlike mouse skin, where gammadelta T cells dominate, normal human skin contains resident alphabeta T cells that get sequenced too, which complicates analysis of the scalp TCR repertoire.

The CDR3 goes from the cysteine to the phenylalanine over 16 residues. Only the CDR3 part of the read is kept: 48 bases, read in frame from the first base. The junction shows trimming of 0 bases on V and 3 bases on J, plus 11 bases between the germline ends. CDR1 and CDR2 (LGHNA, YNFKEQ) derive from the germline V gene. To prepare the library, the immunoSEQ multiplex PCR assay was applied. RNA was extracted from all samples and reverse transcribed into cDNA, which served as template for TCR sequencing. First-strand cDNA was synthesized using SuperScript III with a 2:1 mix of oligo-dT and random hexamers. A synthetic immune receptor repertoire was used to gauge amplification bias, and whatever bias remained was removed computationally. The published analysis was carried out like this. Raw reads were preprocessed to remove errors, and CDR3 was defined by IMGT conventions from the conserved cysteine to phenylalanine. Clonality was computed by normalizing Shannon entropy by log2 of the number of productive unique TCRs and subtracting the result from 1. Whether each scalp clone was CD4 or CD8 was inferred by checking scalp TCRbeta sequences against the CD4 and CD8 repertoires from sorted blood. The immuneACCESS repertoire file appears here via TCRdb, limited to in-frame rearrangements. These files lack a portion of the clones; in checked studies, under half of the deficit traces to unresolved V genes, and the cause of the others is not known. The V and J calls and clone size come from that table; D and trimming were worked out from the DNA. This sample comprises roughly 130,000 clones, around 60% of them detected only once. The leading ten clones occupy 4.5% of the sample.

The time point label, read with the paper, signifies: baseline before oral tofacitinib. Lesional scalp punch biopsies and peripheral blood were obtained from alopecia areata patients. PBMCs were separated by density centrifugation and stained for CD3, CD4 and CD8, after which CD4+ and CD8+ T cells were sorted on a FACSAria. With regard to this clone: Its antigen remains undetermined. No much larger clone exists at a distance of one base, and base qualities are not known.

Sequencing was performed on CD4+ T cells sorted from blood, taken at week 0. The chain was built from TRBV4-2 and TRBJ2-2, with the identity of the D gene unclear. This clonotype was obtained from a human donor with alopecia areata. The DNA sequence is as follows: TGTGCCAGCAGCCAAGAAAGGGTTAGGGACACCGGGGAGCTGTTTTTT. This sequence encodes CASSQERVRDTGELFF.